The TCR beta chain described here comes from a study of blood T cell repertoires in COVID-19. Overall study context: PBMCs, B-cell-depleted T cells, or T cells provided the cDNA or gDNA that made up the material.

V was cut by 3 bases and J by 1 base, with 9 bases left in between. Per the germline V gene, CDR1 is SGHVS and CDR2 is FQNEAQ. The CDR3 contains 14 residues. Clinical histories supplied by participants themselves formed the basis of cohort assignment. Repertoires were generated with immunoSEQ multiplex PCR, while TCRdb's copy carries only in-frame clones and drops some. The sample holds hundreds of thousands of clones, 87% seen once. The rearrangement links TRBV7-8 to TRBJ1-2; a possible D gene is TRBD1 (6 bases). The TCR was taken from a young woman with acute COVID-19. Material: PBMCs or T cells enriched from blood (not recorded which). The CDR3: CASSLGGHNYGYTF. CDR3 nucleotides: TGTGCCAGCAGCTTGGGGGGGCATAACTATGGCTACACCTTC.